The sample holds many counts of the clone carrying this TCR beta chain. Its antigen is unidentified. V was cut by 6 bases and J by 0 bases, with 12 bases left in between. The CDR3 runs 15 residues. CDR1 and CDR2 (germline): LNHNV, YYDKDF (reference sequence). A quantitative 5'-RACE method, one with molecular barcodes, was used to make TCR beta libraries. MiXCR, run by TCRdb on the 5' RACE reads, gives a single entry per CDR3 protein. Of about 360,000 distinct CDR3 sequences listed, 20% were seen once; the top ten hold around 12%. The data were taken from a study of CD8 T cells in ankylosing spondylitis. Study-wide points: As reported, disease-linked clones showed significant enrichment in matched ankylosing spondylitis synovial fluid. Among TCR beta sequences, a motif of eight highly homologous variants appeared characteristic of ankylosing spondylitis blood.

Sequencing was performed on blood, either unsorted or a sorted T cell fraction (not recorded which). The J gene is TRBJ1-5, the V gene TRBV15; perhaps TRBD1 as D (6 bases). This clonotype was obtained from a male donor with ankylosing spondylitis or in good health (not recorded which). The CDR3, as DNA: TGTGCCACCAGTCGGACAGCCGATAGCAATCAGCCCCAGCATTTT. Translating gives CATSRTADSNQPQHF.